These 30 T cell receptor beta chains share one sample of origin, sequenced in a study of T cells in Graves' hyperthyroidism and ophthalmopathy. TCR beta CDR3 regions were amplified from RNA. The study used the HTBI primer set for a first-round RT-PCR of the TCR CDR3. TCRdb ran MiXCR on the multiplex PCR reads and lists one entry per CDR3 protein. The table shows 470,000 or so distinct CDR3 sequences, with about a fifth occurring only once. Sequenced sample: blood. These receptors all come from a man between 18 and 29 years old with Graves' hyperthyroidism.

This clonotype was observed at least ten times. This chain uses TRBV6-1 with TRBJ2-7, with 7 positions matching TRBD2. Trimming cost V 7 bases and J 3 bases; bases outside gene matches: 9. There are 14 residues in the CDR3. CDR1 is MNHNS, CDR2 SASEGT, per germline. The CDR3 nucleotides are TGTGCCAGCAAGAACGGGGGGACCCACTACGAGCAGTACTTC. Translating gives CASKNGGTHYEQYF.

This clonotype was observed a handful of times. This sequence joins TRBV5-4 and TRBJ1-1; D remains unclear. Germline values: CDR1 SGHNT, CDR2 YYREEE (reference sequence). V gave up 4 bases and J gave up 3 bases, with 13 bases separating them. The CDR3 runs to 14 residues. The CDR3 nucleotides are TGTGCCAGCAGCATTCTAATGAGGGACACTGAAGCTTTCTTT. Protein: CASSILMRDTEAFF.

This clonotype was counted many times. The chain combines TRBV19 with TRBJ1-1; D is uncertain. The CDR3 loop spans 12 amino acids. CDR1 is LNHDA and CDR2 is SQIVND in the germline V gene (reference sequence). V lost 10 bases, J lost 1 base, and 10 bases lay in between. The CDR3 is CATREGNTEAFF. The DNA for the CDR3 is TGTGCCACACGGGAGGGGAACACTGAAGCTTTCTTT.

This clonotype was detected only a few times. The chain joins TRBV28 to TRBJ1-3; 7 bases are a match to TRBD1. Germline V CDR1 and CDR2: MDHEN, SYDVKM. V lost 7 bases and J lost 0; bases outside the gene matches: 12. This CDR3 comprises 17 residues. The CDR3 region is CASILGGAGGSGNTIYF. The CDR3, as DNA: TGTGCCAGCATCCTTGGGGGGGCAGGGGGCTCTGGAAACACCATATATTTT.

This clonotype was recorded many times. The CDR3 protein is CASSLQDSKNIQYF. The CDR3, as DNA: TGTGCCAGCAGCCTTCAGGACAGCAAAAACATTCAGTACTTC. This chain uses TRBV4-2 with TRBJ2-4; the D gene is possibly TRBD1 (6 bases). Trimming removed 4 bases at V and 3 bases at J, with 10 bases between. The CDR3 extends over 14 amino acids. Germline V gene data show CDR1 as LGHNA and CDR2 as YNFKEQ.

This clonotype was seen a single time. The chain employs TRBV5-1 and TRBJ2-7, with D unresolved. Trimming cost V 0 bases and J 0 bases, with 7 bases left between them. The CDR3 contains 14 residues. Germline-derived CDR1 and CDR2 are SGHRS and YFSETQ. The CDR3 is CASSLGSDSYEQYF. As DNA, the CDR3 is TGCGCCAGCAGCTTGGGGTCCGACTCCTACGAGCAGTACTTC.

The chain employs TRBV18 and TRBJ2-7; no definite D call. V dropped 6 bases and J dropped 6 bases, with 15 bases sitting between them. The CDR3 runs to 13 residues. Germline CDR1 is KGHSH and CDR2 is LQKENI. The CDR3 is CASSPRPRSEQYF. CDR3 sequence (DNA): TGTGCCAGCTCCCCCCGGCCCCGCTCCGAGCAGTACTTC.

This chain connects TRBV20-1 to TRBJ2-7; TRBD1 or TRBD2 may be the D gene (6 bases each). The V gene lost 5 bases and the J gene lost 0 bases, with 17 bases spanning the gap. CDR1 and CDR2 from the germline V gene are DFQATT and SNEGSKA (reference sequence). The CDR3 loop spans 15 amino acids. The CDR3 DNA sequence: TGCAGTGCTCGTCTGGGGGGCCTGATCTCCTACGAGCAGTACTTC. Amino acid sequence: CSARLGGLISYEQYF.

This clonotype turned up a few times. The CDR3 spells CATGGSGVGNQPQHF. The CDR3 nucleotides read TGTGCCACGGGTGGGTCAGGGGTGGGCAATCAGCCCCAGCATTTT. The chain carries TRBV24-1 and TRBJ1-5; a weak D match, TRBD1 (6 bases). Germline lookup yields CDR1 KGHDR and CDR2 SFDVKD. The length of the CDR3 is 15 residues. V was pared by 10 bases and J by 2 bases, with 17 bases between.

This clonotype was counted a few times. The chain combines TRBV6-1 with TRBJ1-5, with D uncertain. The V gene's germline CDR1 is MNHNS and CDR2 SASEGT. The CDR3 loop spans 14 amino acids. The V end lost 6 bases, the J end lost 7 bases, and 16 bases lay between the germline ends. The CDR3 sequence is CASSPDGGVQPQHF. CDR3 in DNA: TGTGCCAGCAGCCCGGACGGCGGGGTCCAGCCCCAGCATTTT.

This clonotype has a count of ten or more. The J gene is TRBJ1-2, the V gene TRBV6-5; D ambiguous. Germline V gene lookup returns CDR1 MNHEY and CDR2 SVGAGI. The V end lost 4 bases, the J end lost 8 bases, and 14 bases lay between the germline ends. The CDR3 sequence is 13 residues long. Written as DNA, the CDR3 is TGTGCCAGCAGTTTGGACCCCCCGCGGGGCTACACCTTC. It encodes CASSLDPPRGYTF.

This clonotype was detected ten times or more. The V and J genes are TRBV11-1 and TRBJ1-1; possibly TRBD1 for D (6 bases). Germline CDR1 reads SGHAT; CDR2 reads FQDESV (reference sequence). The CDR3 consists of 17 residues. Trimming removed 7 bases from V and 0 bases from J, with 21 bases in between. Here the CDR3 DNA reads TGTGCCAGCACCAACCTAGAGGGGGGGCGGATGAACACTGAAGCTTTCTTT. Protein product: CASTNLEGGRMNTEAFF.

This clonotype has ten or more counts. The chain employs TRBV28 and TRBJ1-6; D not certain. The CDR3 contains 13 residues. V lost 2 bases and J 7 bases, leaving 6 bases between the germline ends. Germline V lookup: CDR1 MDHEN, CDR2 SYDVKM. CDR3 region: CASSLSRNSPLHF. Written as DNA, the CDR3 is TGTGCCAGCAGTTTAAGCAGAAATTCACCCCTCCACTTT. The entire variable domain, with the rest obtained from reference TRBV28 and TRBJ1-6, is as follows: DVKVTQSSRYLVKRTGEKVFLECVQDMDHENMFWYRQDPGLGLRLIYFSYDVKMKEKGDIPEGYSVSREKKERFSLILESASTNQTSMYLCASSLSRNSPLHFGNGTRLTVT.

Worth noting for this clonotype: One end of the junction fails to match germline, which may point to a read error. The chain carries TRBV12-3 or TRBV12-4 and TRBJ2-2; 8 bases are a match to TRBD2. The CDR3 loop spans 14 amino acids. The CDR3 DNA reads TGTGCCAGCAGTCTAGCGGGCTACACCGGGGAGCTGTTTTTT. This encodes CASSLAGYTGELFF.

Of note for this clonotype: A junction end diverges from the germline sequence, so it may reflect a read error. The V and J genes are TRBV6-2 or TRBV6-3 and TRBJ2-6; D tentatively reads TRBD1 or TRBD2 (5 bases each). Germline V gene lookup returns CDR1 MNHEY and CDR2 SVGEGT. This CDR3 spans 14 amino acids. In nucleotides, the CDR3 is TGTGCCAGCAAGAGCGGAGGTGGGGCCAACGCCCTGACTTTC. As protein: CASKSGGGANALTF.

This clonotype was observed at least ten times. This chain uses TRBV6-5 with TRBJ1-2; 10 bases are a match to TRBD1. Germline V gives CDR1 MNHEY, CDR2 SVGAGI. The CDR3 has 16 amino acids. The V segment lost 0 bases and the J segment 7 bases; nucleotides outside the gene matches: 8. This chain's CDR3 is CASSYSLGQGFGGYTF. CDR3 DNA: TGTGCCAGCAGTTACTCTCTGGGACAGGGGTTTGGTGGCTACACCTTC.

This clonotype was counted a few times. This chain connects TRBV6-5 to TRBJ2-2; D not certain. CDR3 length: 15 residues. Germline CDR1 reads MNHEY; CDR2 reads SVGAGI. V lost 0 bases, J lost 5 bases, and 10 bases lay in between. The CDR3 loop reads CASSYSIGLTGELFF. Written as DNA, the CDR3 is TGTGCCAGCAGTTACTCGATTGGATTAACCGGGGAGCTGTTTTTT.

This clonotype appeared many times. The chain recombines TRBV29-1 with TRBJ1-2; D is unresolved. CDR1 and CDR2 from the germline V gene are SQVTM and ANQGSEA. The length of the CDR3 is 10 residues. The V end was cut by 6 bases, the J end by 6 bases, with 8 bases between. In DNA, the CDR3 is TGCAGCGTATACAGTAATGGCTACACCTTC. Residues: CSVYSNGYTF.

V and J are TRBV30 and TRBJ2-7, with TRBD1 matching 9 bases. The CDR3 has 15 amino acids. Germline CDR1 is GTSNPN and CDR2 is SVGIG (reference sequence). Trimming took 6 bases from V and 2 from J; bases not matched to a gene: 11. CDR3 in amino acids: CACNRGDRVTYEQYF. DNA of the CDR3: TGTGCCTGCAATCGTGGGGACAGGGTAACCTACGAGCAGTACTTC.

This clonotype was seen repeatedly, ten times or more. The V call is TRBV7-9, the J call TRBJ2-7; the D is unclear. The V end lost 6 bases, the J end lost 5 bases, and 17 bases lay between the germline ends. The CDR3 is 14 amino acids. Germline values: CDR1 SEHNR, CDR2 FQNEAQ (reference sequence). The CDR3 DNA reads as TGTGCCAGCAGTCGGACCAGCGTATTAAACGAGCAGTACTTC. Amino acids: CASSRTSVLNEQYF. Full variable domain (outside the CDR3, taken from reference TRBV7-9 and TRBJ2-7): DTGVSQNPRHKITKRGQNVTFRCDPISEHNRLYWYRQTLGQGPEFLTYFQNEAQLEKSRLLSDRFSAERPKGSFSTLEIQRTEQGDSAMYLCASSRTSVLNEQYFGPGTRLTVT.

This clonotype has a count of ten or more. The chain uses TRBV6-1 and TRBJ1-5; 8 nucleotides match TRBD1. V gave up 6 bases and J gave up 0 bases; unmatched junction bases: 4. Germline CDR1 reads MNHNS; CDR2 reads SASEGT. The CDR3 is made up of 15 amino acids. The CDR3 bases are TGTGCCAGCAGCCAGACAGGGGCTAGCAATCAGCCCCAGCATTTT. Translating it yields CASSQTGASNQPQHF.

This clonotype was detected ten times or more. The gene calls are TRBV18 and TRBJ1-1; D is unclear. The CDR3 contains 12 residues. The ends were cut back, 3 bases at V and 10 bases at J, with 12 bases in the middle. The germline V gene encodes CDR1 KGHSH and CDR2 LQKENI. The CDR3 is CASSPQRNVAFF. Here the CDR3 DNA reads TGTGCCAGCTCACCCCAACGCAACGTAGCTTTCTTT. The variable domain in full, with the rest retrieved from reference TRBV18 and TRBJ1-1, is NAGVMQNPRHLVRRRGQEARLRCSPMKGHSHVYWYRQLPEEGLKFMVYLQKENIIDESGMPKERFSAEFPKEGPSILRIQQVVRGDSAAYFCASSPQRNVAFFGQGTRLTVV.

This clonotype showed up many times. This chain uses TRBV6-6 with TRBJ1-2; 11 nucleotides agree with TRBD1. Germline values: CDR1 MNHNY, CDR2 SVGAGI (reference sequence). V lost 6 bases to trimming and J lost 7 bases; unmatched junction nucleotides: 1. CDR3 length: 12 amino acids. CDR3 amino acids: CASSGTGGGYTF. DNA of the CDR3: TGTGCCAGCAGCGGGACAGGGGGTGGCTACACCTTC.

Notes on this clonotype: A much larger clonotype is one base distant, so this may be a read error. The chain combines TRBV28 with TRBJ2-2, with 7 bases identical to TRBD2. Germline trimming cut 4 bases from V and 7 bases from J; bases unmatched to any gene: 12. The CDR3 is 16 residues long. The germline CDR1 and CDR2 sequences are MDHEN and SYDVKM. The DNA of the CDR3 is TGTGCCAGCAGTTCATCCGGCGGGGGAAGGATCGGGGAGCTGTTTTTT. Protein sequence: CASSSSGGGRIGELFF.

The genes are TRBV11-1 and TRBJ2-2; TRBD1 might be the D (6 bases). This CDR3 is 14 amino acids long. The V gene lost 2 bases and the J gene lost 7 bases, with 11 bases spanning the gap. The germline V gene encodes CDR1 SGHAT and CDR2 FQDESV (reference sequence). The CDR3 DNA sequence: TGTGCCAGCAGCTTACAGGGGTTGGGCGGGGAGCTGTTTTTT. Its protein product is CASSLQGLGGELFF. The full variable domain, in which reference TRBV11-1 and TRBJ2-2 provide the parts outside the CDR3, is EAEVAQSPRYKITEKSQAVAFWCDPISGHATLYWYRQILGQGPELLVQFQDESVVDDSQLPKDRFSAERLKGVDSTLKIQPAELGDSAMYLCASSLQGLGGELFFGEGSRLTVL.

The chain combines TRBV27 with TRBJ1-6; unclear D gene. The length of the CDR3 is 13 residues. V was shortened by 4 bases and J by 6 bases, with 7 bases between the two germline ends. Germline V gene lookup returns CDR1 MNHEY and CDR2 SMNVEV (reference sequence). The CDR3 bases are TGTGCCAGCAGTTCCATCCTTAATTCACCCCTCCACTTT. Its protein product is CASSSILNSPLHF.

DNA for the CDR3: TGTGCCAGCAGTTTCGGTTCGGCGGGGGCTGGCTACACCTTC. It translates to CASSFGSAGAGYTF. The chain links TRBV12-3 or TRBV12-4 to TRBJ1-2, with D possibly being TRBD1 (6 bases). The ends were cut back, 3 bases at V and 7 bases at J, with 15 bases in the middle. There are 14 residues in the CDR3.

This clonotype occurred many times. J is TRBJ2-5 and V is TRBV2; TRBD1 is a possible D gene (5 bases). Germline lookup yields CDR1 SNHLY and CDR2 FYNNEI. The V gene lost 8 bases and the J gene lost 4 bases, with 14 bases spanning the gap. The CDR3 length is 13 residues. The chain's CDR3 is CASGAAVGETQYF. The CDR3 nucleotides read TGTGCCAGCGGGGCGGCCGTCGGAGAGACCCAGTACTTC.

The rearrangement joins TRBV9 to TRBJ1-2, with D uncertain. The CDR3 consists of 15 residues. The ends were cut back, 4 bases at V and 4 bases at J, with 17 bases in the middle. Germline assignment: CDR1 SGDLS and CDR2 YYNGEE. CDR3 region: CASSYYGWQSYGYTF. The CDR3 DNA reads as TGTGCCAGCAGCTATTACGGGTGGCAGTCCTATGGCTACACCTTC.

This clonotype was seen just once. A much larger clone lies a single base off, so this may be a read error. The chain combines TRBV27 with TRBJ1-6; 9 nucleotides match TRBD1. The CDR3 sequence is 15 residues long. Germline V gene data show CDR1 as MNHEY and CDR2 as SMNVEV (reference sequence). V lost 2 bases, J lost 9 bases, and 5 bases stayed unmatched. Here the CDR3 reads CASSLTGQGLSPLHF. Here the CDR3 DNA reads TGTGCCAGCAGTTTAACAGGACAGGGGCTTTCACCCCTCCACTTT.